This T cell receptor (beta chain) was sequenced in a study of OX40 agonist ivuxolimab in advanced cancers. Overall study: The dose-escalation cohort was about 80% male, with a mean age of approximately 62 years, ranging about 23 to 90. General study findings and limits: Researchers did not establish what antigens the expanded peripheral T cells target.

Germline lookup yields CDR1 SQVTM and CDR2 ANQGSEA. V lost 5 bases, J lost 4 bases, and 12 bases lay in between. The CDR3 runs to 13 residues. Sequencing used immunoSEQ multiplex PCR; TCRdb keeps in-frame clones, though not all of them. The data show tens of thousands of clones, approximately 90% seen once. This clone was seen a single time. Antigen unknown. The origin of this receptor is an adult with an advanced solid tumor such as melanoma, head and neck, liver or kidney cancer. The V gene is TRBV29-1, the J gene TRBJ2-1; no definite D call. Sequencing used CD4+ or CD8+ T cells sorted from blood, obtained in a trial of the OX40 agonist ivuxolimab. The CDR3 reads CSVFRGSYNEQFF. The CDR3 coding sequence is TGCAGCGTTTTCCGCGGATCTTACAATGAGCAGTTCTTC.